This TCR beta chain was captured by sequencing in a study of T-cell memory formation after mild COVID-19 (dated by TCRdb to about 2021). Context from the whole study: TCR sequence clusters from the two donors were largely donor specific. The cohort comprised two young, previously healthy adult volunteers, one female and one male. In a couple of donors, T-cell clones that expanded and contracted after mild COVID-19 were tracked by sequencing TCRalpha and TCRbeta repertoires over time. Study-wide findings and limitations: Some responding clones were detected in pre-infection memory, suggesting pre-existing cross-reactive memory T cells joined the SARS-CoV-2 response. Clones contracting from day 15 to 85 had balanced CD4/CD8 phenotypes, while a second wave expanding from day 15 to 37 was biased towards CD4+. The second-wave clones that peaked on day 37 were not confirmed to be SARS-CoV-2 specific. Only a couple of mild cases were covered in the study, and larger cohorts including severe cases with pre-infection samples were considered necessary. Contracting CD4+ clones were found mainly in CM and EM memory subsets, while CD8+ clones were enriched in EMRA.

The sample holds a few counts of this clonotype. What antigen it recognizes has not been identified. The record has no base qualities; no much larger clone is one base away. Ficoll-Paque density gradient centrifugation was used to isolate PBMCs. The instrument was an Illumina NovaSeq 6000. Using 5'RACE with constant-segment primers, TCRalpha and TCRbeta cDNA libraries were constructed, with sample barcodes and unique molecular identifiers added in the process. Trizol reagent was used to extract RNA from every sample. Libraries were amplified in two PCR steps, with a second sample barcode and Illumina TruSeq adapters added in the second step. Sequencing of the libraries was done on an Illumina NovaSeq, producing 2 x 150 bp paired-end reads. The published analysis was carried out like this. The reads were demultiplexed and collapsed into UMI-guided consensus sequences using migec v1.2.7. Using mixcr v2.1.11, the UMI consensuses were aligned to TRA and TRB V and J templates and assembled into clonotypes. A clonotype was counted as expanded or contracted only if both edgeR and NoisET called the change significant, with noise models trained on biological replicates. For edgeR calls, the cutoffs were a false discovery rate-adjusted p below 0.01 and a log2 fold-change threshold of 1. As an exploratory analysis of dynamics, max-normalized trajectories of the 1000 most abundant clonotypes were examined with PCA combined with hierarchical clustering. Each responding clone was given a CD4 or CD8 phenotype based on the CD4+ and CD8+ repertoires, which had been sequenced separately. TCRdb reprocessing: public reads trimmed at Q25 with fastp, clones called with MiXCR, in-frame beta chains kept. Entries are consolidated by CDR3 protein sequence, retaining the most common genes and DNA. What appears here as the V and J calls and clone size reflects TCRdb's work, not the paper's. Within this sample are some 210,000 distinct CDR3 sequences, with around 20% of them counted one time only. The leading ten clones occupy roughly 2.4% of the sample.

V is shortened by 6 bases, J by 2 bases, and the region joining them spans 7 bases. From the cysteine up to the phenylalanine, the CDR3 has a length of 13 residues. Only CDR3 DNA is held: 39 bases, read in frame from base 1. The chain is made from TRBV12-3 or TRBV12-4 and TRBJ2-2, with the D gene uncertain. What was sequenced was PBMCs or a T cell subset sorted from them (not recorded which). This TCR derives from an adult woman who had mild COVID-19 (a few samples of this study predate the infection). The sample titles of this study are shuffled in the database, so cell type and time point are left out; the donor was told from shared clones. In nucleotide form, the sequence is TGTGCCAGCAGAACCAGTAACACCGGGGAGCTGTTTTTT. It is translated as CASRTSNTGELFF.